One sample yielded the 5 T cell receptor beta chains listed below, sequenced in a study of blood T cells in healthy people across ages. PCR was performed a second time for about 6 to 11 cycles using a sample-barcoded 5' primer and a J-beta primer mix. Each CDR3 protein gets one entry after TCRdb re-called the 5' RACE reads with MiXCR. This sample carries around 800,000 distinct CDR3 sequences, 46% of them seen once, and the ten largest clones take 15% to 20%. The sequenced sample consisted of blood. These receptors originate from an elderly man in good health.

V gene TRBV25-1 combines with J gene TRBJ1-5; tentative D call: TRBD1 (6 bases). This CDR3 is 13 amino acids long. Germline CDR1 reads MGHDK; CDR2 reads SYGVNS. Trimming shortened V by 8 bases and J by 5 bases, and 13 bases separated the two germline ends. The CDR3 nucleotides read TGTGCCAGCCCGGGAGGGGGGGATCAGCCCCAGCATTTT. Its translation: CASPGGGDQPQHF.

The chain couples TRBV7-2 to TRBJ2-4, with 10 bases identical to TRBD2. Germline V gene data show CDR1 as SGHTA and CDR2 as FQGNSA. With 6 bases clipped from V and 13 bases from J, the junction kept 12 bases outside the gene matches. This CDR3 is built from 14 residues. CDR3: CASRPSGSLGEQYF. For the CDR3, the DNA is TGTGCCAGCAGACCTAGCGGGAGCCTGGGAGAGCAGTACTTC.

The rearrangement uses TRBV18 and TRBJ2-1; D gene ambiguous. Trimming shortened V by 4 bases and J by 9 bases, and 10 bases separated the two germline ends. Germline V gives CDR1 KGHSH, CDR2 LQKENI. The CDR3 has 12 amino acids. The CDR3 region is CASSLGKREQFF. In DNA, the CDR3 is TGTGCCAGCTCACTGGGAAAGCGTGAGCAGTTCTTC.

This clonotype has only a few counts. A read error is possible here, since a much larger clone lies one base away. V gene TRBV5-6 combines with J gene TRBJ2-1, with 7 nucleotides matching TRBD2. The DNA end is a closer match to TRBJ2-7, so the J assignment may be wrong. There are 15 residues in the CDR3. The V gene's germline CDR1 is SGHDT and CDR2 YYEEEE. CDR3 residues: CASSSAGSSYNEQYF. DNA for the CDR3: TGTGCCAGCAGCTCAGCGGGGAGCTCCTACAATGAGCAGTACTTC.

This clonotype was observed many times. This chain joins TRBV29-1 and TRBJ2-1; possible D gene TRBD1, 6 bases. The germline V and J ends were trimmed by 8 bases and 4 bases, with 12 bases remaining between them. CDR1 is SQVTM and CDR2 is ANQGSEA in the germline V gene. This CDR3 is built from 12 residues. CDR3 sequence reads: CSSGDGYNEQFF. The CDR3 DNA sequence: TGCAGCTCAGGGGACGGTTACAATGAGCAGTTCTTC.